This entry is about one TCR beta chain. Antigen: not known. Data came from immunoSEQ multiplex PCR; TCRdb stores just in-frame clones and leaves some out. The data show around 80,000 clones, nearly 90% seen once. This specimen comes from a study of T cell responses to AZD1222 COVID-19 vaccine. Whole-study context: Pooling of second doses given at about 4 or about 12 weeks was done. Study observations and caveats: Repertoire sampling occurred only after the peak T cell response. At baseline, seropositivity was found in only a handful of AZD1222 recipients. Clonal diversity was possibly underestimated; the donors were predominantly white British and more often female.

The CDR3 is 14 amino acids. V shed 3 bases and J shed 8 bases, with 16 bases lying between them. From germline, CDR1 is LNHDA and CDR2 SQIVND (reference sequence). This chain uses TRBV19 with TRBJ1-2; D ambiguous. The sequencing here drew on peripheral blood, taken on day 0 of AZD1222 vaccination. This clonotype originated in an adult in good health. The CDR3 here is CASSIRDAIGGYTF. The CDR3 bases are TGTGCCAGTAGTATTCGCGACGCAATAGGGGGCTACACCTTC.